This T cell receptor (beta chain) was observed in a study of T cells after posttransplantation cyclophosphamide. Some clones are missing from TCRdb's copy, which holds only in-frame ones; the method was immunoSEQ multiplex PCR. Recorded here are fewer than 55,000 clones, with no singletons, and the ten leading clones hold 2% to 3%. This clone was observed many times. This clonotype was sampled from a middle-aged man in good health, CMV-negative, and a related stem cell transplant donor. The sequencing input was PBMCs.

CDR3 sequence: CASSPVGGNEKLFF. The CDR3 nucleotides are TGCGCCAGCAGCCCGGTGGGGGGAAATGAAAAACTGTTTTTT. J is TRBJ1-4 and V is TRBV5-1, with D perhaps matching TRBD1 (5 bases). The CDR3 contains 14 residues. Trimming took off 4 bases at V and 5 bases at J, with 12 bases between the two ends. The germline V gene encodes CDR1 SGHRS and CDR2 YFSETQ.